Listed below are T cell receptor beta chains from one sample, sequenced in a study of T cells after yellow fever vaccination. TCRdb re-analysed the 5' RACE reads in MiXCR, keeping a single row per CDR3 protein. The sample consists of under 300,000 distinct CDR3 sequences, 10% to 15% of them appearing once. Sample: CD4+ T cells sorted from PBMCs, taken 45 days after the yellow fever booster vaccination. These TCRs come from a man aged 30 to 45 who received the YFV17D yellow fever vaccine. CDR3s include the opening cysteine and the closing phenylalanine or tryptophan. Each record gives: J gene, D gene, V gene, CDR3 protein. The D gene is left open where the match is weak.

TRBJ1-2 - TRBV19 CASLGTHRTGYTF
TRBJ1-2 - TRBV29-1 CSHSRDNNYGYTF
TRBJ2-2 TRBD2 TRBV11-2 CASSLDSGLLIVGELFF
TRBJ2-7 - TRBV12-3/TRBV12-4 CASSFGRDRYEQYF
TRBJ2-3 TRBD2 TRBV27 CASTLSPSGKGLDTQYF
TRBJ2-5 - TRBV5-1 CASSPRQAETQYF
TRBJ1-6 TRBD1 TRBV6-1 CASSLGQRNSPLHF
TRBJ2-3 - TRBV15 CATSRDVSDTQYF
TRBJ2-1 - TRBV7-6 CASSFRPGNIGGSSYNEQFF
TRBJ2-2 - TRBV20-1 CSARRTELTGELFF
TRBJ2-3 - TRBV7-2 CASTPRRDTDTQYF
TRBJ2-7 - TRBV6-5 CASWTFYEQYF
TRBJ1-5 TRBD1 TRBV20-1 CSAIKTGARGGNQPQHF
TRBJ1-5 - TRBV1 CTSSLDGSSNQPQNF
TRBJ2-1 - TRBV12-3/TRBV12-4 CASSPIGSYDEQFF
TRBJ2-2 - TRBV20-1 CSASYGANTGELFF
TRBJ2-7 - TRBV30 CALTLGSYEQYF
TRBJ2-2 TRBD1 TRBV29-1 CSVGAGTANTGELFF
TRBJ2-7 TRBD2 TRBV10-3 CAPRLGLAMSRPQQYF
TRBJ2-7 - TRBV7-2 CASSLWKSYEQYF
TRBJ2-4 - TRBV18 CASSTRESHQYF
TRBJ2-6 - TRBV6-5 CATLSGANVLTF
TRBJ1-2 - TRBV29-1 CSVTGGGGYTF
TRBJ2-5 - TRBV20-1 CSARKDRDNQETQYF
TRBJ2-1 - TRBV28 CASSLLNNEQFF
TRBJ1-1 TRBD1 TRBV7-2 CASSFKQGGKTEAFF
TRBJ2-1 TRBD2 TRBV20-1 CSARLAVKGNEQFF
TRBJ2-1 TRBD2 TRBV6-1 CASSEPGLGGEQFF
TRBJ2-3 TRBD2 TRBV5-1 CASSLVIAGADTQYF